Sequencing of this T cell receptor (beta chain) was carried out in a study of blood T cell repertoires in COVID-19 (dated by TCRdb to 2020 to 2021). Concerning the study at large: Samples from collaborators originated in the United States, Italy and Spain and spanned both the acute and convalescent phases of COVID-19. The material from the prospective study consisted of cDNA or gDNA derived from T cells, B-cell-depleted T cells, or PBMCs. Subjects who had been exposed to COVID-19, were actively infected with it, or had recovered from it provided the deeply sampled blood TCRbeta repertoires that made up the dataset. The repertoires were released in a freely available public database meant as a resource for research on the immune response to SARS-CoV-2. The samples were drawn from two sources: the first 160 participants of the ongoing ImmuneRACE study, and some 1,300 subjects contributed by 6 global collaborators. Nearly every sample came with metadata listing a de-identified subject ID, COVID-19 status, age in years and sex. Where available, HLA class I and class II types were obtained from metadata supplied by the sample provider rather than from assay-based typing. Summary of the overall study and its limitations: The amount of clinical and demographic metadata varied by source and participant and was provided uncurated.

V and J lose 2 bases and 0 bases, and a span of 8 bases separates them. Inclusive of the bounding cysteine and phenylalanine, the CDR3 is 15 residues long. CDR3 DNA only is kept here, 45 bases in frame from base 1. The germline V gene (reference sequence) specifies LNHDA as CDR1 and SQIVND as CDR2. The immunoSEQ Assay, a bias-controlled multiplex PCR, was used to amplify TCRbeta CDR3 regions from genomic DNA. For the original study's pipeline: The number of nucleated cells in each sample was estimated from the amplification of reference gene primers within the assay. To quantify the absolute abundance of each unique TCRbeta CDR3 rearrangement, sequence reads were collapsed and filtered. Productive Simpson clonality was computed per sample as the square root of Simpson's diversity index over productive rearrangements. Entries here come from immuneACCESS through TCRdb and include only in-frame sequences with V and J called. Some clones fail to appear in such tables; in the studies checked, an unresolved V gene covers under half of the shortfall, and the cause of the remainder is unknown. The V and J calls and clone size were taken over from that table, and D and trimming were inferred from the DNA. For this sample the table gives about 190,000 clones, of which 90% were detected only once. The ten top clones hold less than 0.7% of the sample.

Whole blood was collected in K2EDTA tubes by collaborating institutions according to the institutions' own protocols. For TCRbeta analysis, collaborator samples were shipped as frozen whole blood, as isolated PBMCs, or as DNA extracted from either sample type. Concerning this clone: The clone's antigen remains unknown. No much larger clone exists at a distance of one base, and base qualities are not known.

This clonotype was obtained from a man aged 50 to 59 with acute or convalescent COVID-19. The chain employs TRBV19 and TRBJ1-5, with TRBD1 perhaps the D gene, on 5 matching bases. The source material was peripheral blood. The sequence in DNA is TGTGCCAGTAGTATACAGGGTCCTAGCAATCAGCCCCAGCATTTT. It is translated as CASSIQGPSNQPQHF. Outside the CDR3, residues come from the reference TRBV19 and TRBJ1-5 proteins, so the full variable domain is: DGGITQSPKYLFRKEGQNVTLSCEQNLNHDAMYWYRQDPGQGLRLIYYSQIVNDFQKGDIAEGYSVSREKKESFPLTVTSAQKNPTAFYLCASSIQGPSNQPQHFGDGTRLSIL.